The 31 T cell receptor beta chains presented below share a single source sample, sequenced in a study of response to subunit inactivated influenza vaccine. TCRdb redid the calling of the RT-PCR reads with MiXCR, one entry per CDR3 protein. The table includes some 540,000 distinct CDR3 sequences, less than 25% detected once. Separately, the same data were catalogued under a study of T cells expressing NK-cell markers. From that second work: The authors generated TCR beta cDNA through 5'RACE template switching with UMIs.

The sample consisted of CD4+ T cells sorted from PBMCs, taken approximately 13 days after vaccination. These receptor sequences come from a man in his forties or fifties who received an inactivated influenza vaccine.

The V call is TRBV20-1, the J call TRBJ2-7; perhaps TRBD2 as D (6 bases). The germline V gene has CDR1 DFQATT and CDR2 SNEGSKA (reference sequence). V was trimmed by 6 bases and J by 2 bases, leaving 20 bases between them. This CDR3 has 15 residues. CDR3 amino acids: CSATGEGTSTYEQYF. In DNA, the CDR3 is TGCAGTGCAACAGGAGAGGGGACTTCAACCTACGAGCAGTACTTC.

The rearrangement uses TRBV4-3 and TRBJ2-1; 7 bases are a match to TRBD2. The CDR3 runs 16 residues. V lost 1 base to trimming and J lost 6 bases; unmatched junction nucleotides: 9. Germline V gives CDR1 LGHNA, CDR2 YSLEER. The CDR3 loop reads CASSQAGGGSLNEQFF. The CDR3 region has the DNA TGCGCCAGCAGCCAAGCAGGCGGGGGTAGCCTCAATGAGCAGTTCTTC.

The V call is TRBV6-5, the J call TRBJ1-4; TRBD1 agrees at 10 bases. Germline lookup yields CDR1 MNHEY and CDR2 SVGAGI. CDR3 size: 15 residues. V dropped 0 bases and J dropped 5; count of bases not matched to a gene: 0. CDR3 sequence (DNA): TGTGCCAGCAGTTACTCGGGACAGGGGAATGAAAAACTGTTTTTT. It is translated as CASSYSGQGNEKLFF.

The chain has TRBV5-1 and TRBJ2-2; 10 bases are shared with TRBD2. CDR1 is SGHRS and CDR2 is YFSETQ in the germline V gene. The CDR3 runs to 18 residues. J lost 3 bases, V lost 0 bases, and 8 bases had no gene match. CDR3 protein: CASSLDFLAGAYTGELFF. The CDR3 DNA sequence: TGCGCCAGCAGCTTGGATTTCCTAGCGGGAGCTTACACCGGGGAGCTGTTTTTT.

This clonotype came up a few times. The chain has TRBV20-1 and TRBJ2-1; TRBD1 matches at 10 bases. V dropped 0 bases and J dropped 9; count of bases not matched to a gene: 8. Germline V gene lookup returns CDR1 DFQATT and CDR2 SNEGSKA (reference sequence). The CDR3 consists of 15 residues. The CDR3 loop reads CSARDSKDRGSEQFF. The CDR3 nucleotides are TGCAGTGCTAGAGATTCTAAGGACAGGGGGAGTGAGCAGTTCTTC.

This clonotype was found many times. This rearrangement joins TRBV6-2 or TRBV6-3 to TRBJ2-2, with D possibly called TRBD1 or TRBD2 (6 bases each). The CDR3 has 16 amino acids. The ends were cut back, 7 bases at V and 3 bases at J, with 18 bases in the middle. CDR1 and CDR2 (germline): MNHEY, SVGEGT. The CDR3 sequence is CASKPKSGGYTGELFF. DNA for the CDR3: TGTGCCAGCAAACCGAAATCCGGGGGCTACACCGGGGAGCTGTTTTTT.

This sequence joins TRBV28 and TRBJ1-3; the D gene is possibly TRBD1 (6 bases). The CDR3 is 16 amino acids. The germline gives CDR1 MDHEN, CDR2 SYDVKM. V was clipped by 6 bases and J by 2 bases, with 17 bases between them. CDR3 DNA: TGTGCCAGCAGAAATGAAGGGACACAAGCTGGAAACACCATATATTTT. Amino acids: CASRNEGTQAGNTIYF.

This clonotype has just a few counts. The rearrangement links TRBV12-3 or TRBV12-4 to TRBJ2-3; either TRBD1 or TRBD2 may fit D (5 bases each). The length of the CDR3 is 15 residues. V lost 4 bases to trimming and J lost 8 bases, with 19 bases between them. The CDR3 protein is CASSSASLGAATQYF. CDR3 nucleotides: TGTGCCAGCAGTTCGGCTAGCCTCGGGGCCGCTACGCAGTATTTT.

This chain links TRBV6-6 with TRBJ2-7; a weak D match, TRBD2 (7 bases). CDR1 is MNHNY, CDR2 SVGAGI, per germline (reference sequence). The V gene lost 10 bases and the J gene lost 7 bases, with 20 bases spanning the gap. This CDR3 region has 13 residues. Here the CDR3 reads CATSRGAVGEQYF. The CDR3 DNA sequence: TGTGCCACCTCACGGGGGGCTGTAGGGGAGCAGTACTTC.

V usage is TRBV20-1 and J usage is TRBJ2-7, with D perhaps TRBD1 (6 bases). The V end lost 6 bases, the J end lost 2 bases, and 17 bases lay between the germline ends. The CDR3 spans 14 residues. Germline V lookup: CDR1 DFQATT, CDR2 SNEGSKA (reference sequence). The chain's CDR3 is CSAKTGSGTYEQYF. For the CDR3, the DNA is TGCAGTGCAAAAACAGGGTCCGGAACCTACGAGCAGTACTTC.

This clonotype was seen only a few times. This chain links TRBV9 with TRBJ2-5; the D is unclear. CDR3 length equals 16 residues. Trimming removed 4 bases at V and 4 bases at J, with 20 bases between. The V gene's germline CDR1 is SGDLS and CDR2 YYNGEE. The CDR3 is CASSPLLGPGRETQYF. Written as DNA, the CDR3 is TGTGCCAGCAGCCCCCTCCTAGGCCCCGGCCGAGAGACCCAGTACTTC.

The rearrangement joins TRBV20-1 to TRBJ1-1, with 7 bases aligning to TRBD1. CDR3 length: 16 residues. Germline loops: CDR1 DFQATT, CDR2 SNEGSKA (reference sequence). V was pared by 0 bases and J by 0 bases, with 7 bases of the junction left unmatched. DNA for the CDR3: TGCAGTGCTAGAGAGGTTACAGGGGCCATGAACACTGAAGCTTTCTTT. It encodes CSAREVTGAMNTEAFF.

This clonotype occurred a few times. The chain links TRBV20-1 to TRBJ2-5; TRBD1 agrees at 8 bases. Germline CDR1 is DFQATT and CDR2 is SNEGSKA (reference sequence). V trimming: 2 bases; J trimming: 5 bases; junction bases outside the gene matches: 13. This CDR3 comprises 16 residues. The CDR3 bases are TGCAGTGCTAGATTACCCGACAGGGGAGTTTTCGAGACCCAGTACTTC. Translating gives CSARLPDRGVFETQYF.

This clonotype occurred a few times. The V and J genes are TRBV24-1 and TRBJ2-1; 7 positions match TRBD2. The ends lost 5 bases at V and 2 bases at J; junction bases unmatched: 8. Germline values: CDR1 KGHDR, CDR2 SFDVKD. The CDR3 length is 16 residues. The CDR3 protein is CATSGSGLAAYNEQFF. For the CDR3, the DNA is TGTGCCACCAGTGGGAGCGGGCTAGCGGCCTACAATGAGCAGTTCTTC.

The table lists this clonotype with many counts. The V gene is TRBV12-3 or TRBV12-4, the J gene TRBJ2-7; D is perhaps TRBD2 (5 bases). The V end was cut by 3 bases, the J end by 2 bases, with 14 bases between. This CDR3 has 15 amino acids. CDR3 DNA: TGTGCCAGCAGTTTCCGGCGCTGGAGGACCTACGAGCAGTACTTC. It is translated as CASSFRRWRTYEQYF.

The chain has TRBV5-1 and TRBJ2-5, with 14 bases aligning to TRBD2. The germline gives CDR1 SGHRS, CDR2 YFSETQ. V lost 3 bases, J lost 5 bases, and 9 bases stayed unmatched. The CDR3 totals 17 residues. CDR3 sequence reads: CASSSGLAGGYWETQYF. For the CDR3, the DNA is TGCGCCAGCAGCTCCGGACTAGCGGGGGGTTATTGGGAGACCCAGTACTTC.

Only a few counts were recorded for this clonotype. The chain uses TRBV7-2 and TRBJ2-5, with D possibly TRBD2 on 7 matching bases. The length of the CDR3 is 16 residues. V lost 5 bases to trimming and J lost 4 bases, with 20 bases between them. The germline CDR1 and CDR2 sequences are SGHTA and FQGNSA. This CDR3 is CASSPLGGGGSETQYF. The CDR3 coding sequence is TGTGCCAGCAGCCCACTCGGTGGGGGGGGCTCAGAGACCCAGTACTTC.

The chain combines TRBV20-1 with TRBJ1-5, with 10 bases matching TRBD1. From germline, CDR1 is DFQATT and CDR2 SNEGSKA (reference sequence). The CDR3 totals 15 residues. The V segment lost 4 bases and the J segment 5 bases; nucleotides outside the gene matches: 8. The CDR3 nucleotides are TGCAGTGCTAATCCGGGACAGGGGATATATCAGCCCCAGCATTTT. Translating gives CSANPGQGIYQPQHF.

This clonotype was seen a few times. The V call is TRBV11-2, the J call TRBJ2-7; maybe TRBD1 (7 bases). This CDR3 has 15 amino acids. V shed 0 bases and J shed 1 base, with 10 bases lying between them. Germline V gene sequence: CDR1 SGHAT, CDR2 FQNNGV. The CDR3, as DNA: TGTGCCAGCAGCTTAGATGCGGGACAGTCCTACGAGCAGTACTTC. Protein: CASSLDAGQSYEQYF.

This clonotype has just a few counts. The V and J genes are TRBV20-1 and TRBJ1-5; D remains unclear. The V gene's germline CDR1 is DFQATT and CDR2 SNEGSKA (reference sequence). There are 14 residues in the CDR3. With 4 bases removed from V and 2 bases from J, the gap between germline ends came to 12 bases. In DNA form, the CDR3 reads TGCAGTGCTATTCGAGGAACGCGCAATCAGCCCCAGCATTTT. Protein: CSAIRGTRNQPQHF.

The sample holds one count of this clonotype. The chain links TRBV6-1 to TRBJ2-7; D may be TRBD2 (6 bases). The CDR3 loop spans 14 amino acids. Per germline, CDR1 MNHNS and CDR2 SASEGT. V was trimmed by 5 bases and J by 4 bases, leaving 15 bases between them. CDR3 sequence reads: CASSPKDGGYEQYF. CDR3 in DNA: TGTGCCAGCAGTCCTAAGGATGGGGGGTACGAGCAGTACTTC.

This clonotype was counted between two and nine times. The chain joins TRBV2 to TRBJ2-1; 11 bases line up with TRBD2. The germline V gene encodes CDR1 SNHLY and CDR2 FYNNEI. After removal of 7 bases from V and 8 bases from J, the junction contained 4 bases not matched to a gene. This CDR3 spans 13 amino acids. CDR3: CASKLAGADEQFF. In DNA form, the CDR3 reads TGTGCCAGCAAACTAGCGGGAGCCGATGAGCAGTTCTTC.

The chain couples TRBV14 to TRBJ2-3; TRBD2 agrees at 10 bases. The germline gives CDR1 SGHDN, CDR2 FVKESK. V was pared by 4 bases and J by 2 bases, with 6 bases of the junction left unmatched. The CDR3 is 16 residues long. The CDR3 DNA reads TGTGCCAGCAGCCTAAAGCGGGAGGGCCTCACAGATACGCAGTATTTT. This sequence encodes CASSLKREGLTDTQYF.

The chain combines TRBV5-1 with TRBJ2-7; the D gene could be TRBD1 or TRBD2 (5 bases each). V was shortened by 6 bases and J by 2 bases, with 15 bases between the two germline ends. The V gene's germline CDR1 is SGHRS and CDR2 YFSETQ. The CDR3 length is 14 residues. DNA for the CDR3: TGCGCCAGCACCCCAGGGAGTGGTCCCTACGAGCAGTACTTC. Residues: CASTPGSGPYEQYF.

CDR3 in amino acids: CASSLGSPDTQYF. For the CDR3, the DNA is TGTGCCAGCAGCCTAGGGTCCCCAGATACGCAGTATTTT. The rearrangement joins TRBV7-6 to TRBJ2-3; D unresolved. This CDR3 contains 13 residues. Germline V lookup: CDR1 SGHVS, CDR2 FNYEAQ. V was shortened by 5 bases and J by 4 bases, with 10 bases between the two germline ends.

The chain joins TRBV12-3 or TRBV12-4 to TRBJ1-2; D is unclear. The CDR3 consists of 15 residues. V lost 0 bases, J lost 2 bases, and 10 bases lay in between. The CDR3 sequence: CASSLARQGNYGYTF. DNA for the CDR3: TGTGCCAGCAGTTTAGCCCGACAAGGGAACTATGGCTACACCTTC.

The chain couples TRBV12-3 or TRBV12-4 to TRBJ2-3, with 10 bases that match TRBD2. Trimming removed 5 bases from V and 1 base from J; junction bases left unmatched: 6. The CDR3 has 16 amino acids. The CDR3 nucleotides are TGTGCCAGCAGTCCCAGGACTAGCGGCGGCACAGATACGCAGTATTTT. Protein: CASSPRTSGGTDTQYF.

The DNA for the CDR3 is TGTGCCAGCAGCAAGGGACAGGGCGGGAACTATGGCTACACCTTC. Its translation is CASSKGQGGNYGYTF. V and J are TRBV25-1 and TRBJ1-2, with 9 bases lining up with TRBD1. The CDR3 is 15 residues long. Germline CDR1 is MGHDK and CDR2 is SYGVNS. Germline trimming cut 6 bases from V and 2 bases from J; bases unmatched to any gene: 7.

This clonotype was observed a handful of times. The chain joins TRBV7-2 to TRBJ2-7, with a tentative D call TRBD1 (5 bases). V was pared by 5 bases and J by 6 bases, with 17 bases between. The CDR3 contains 14 residues. Germline V lookup: CDR1 SGHTA, CDR2 FQGNSA. The CDR3 spells CASSTQADSREQYF. As DNA, the CDR3 is TGTGCCAGCAGCACACAAGCCGACAGTCGCGAGCAGTACTTC.

The chain employs TRBV9 and TRBJ1-2; TRBD1 aligns across 7 bases. The CDR3 covers 14 residues. The V gene end was trimmed by 4 bases and the J gene end by 3 bases; junction bases not matched to a gene: 6. Germline lookup yields CDR1 SGDLS and CDR2 YYNGEE. The CDR3 loop reads CASSPTTGHYGYTF. The DNA for the CDR3 is TGTGCCAGCAGCCCGACGACAGGGCACTATGGCTACACCTTC.

A few counts support this clonotype. This rearrangement joins TRBV20-1 to TRBJ2-7; TRBD2 agrees at 7 bases. Germline CDR1 and CDR2: DFQATT and SNEGSKA (reference sequence). The CDR3 runs to 17 residues. V shed 2 bases and J 2 bases; nucleotides not matched to a gene: 15. The CDR3 loop is CSARQDLLGTTAYEQYF. As DNA, the CDR3 is TGCAGTGCTAGACAAGACCTCCTTGGGACTACCGCCTACGAGCAGTACTTC.